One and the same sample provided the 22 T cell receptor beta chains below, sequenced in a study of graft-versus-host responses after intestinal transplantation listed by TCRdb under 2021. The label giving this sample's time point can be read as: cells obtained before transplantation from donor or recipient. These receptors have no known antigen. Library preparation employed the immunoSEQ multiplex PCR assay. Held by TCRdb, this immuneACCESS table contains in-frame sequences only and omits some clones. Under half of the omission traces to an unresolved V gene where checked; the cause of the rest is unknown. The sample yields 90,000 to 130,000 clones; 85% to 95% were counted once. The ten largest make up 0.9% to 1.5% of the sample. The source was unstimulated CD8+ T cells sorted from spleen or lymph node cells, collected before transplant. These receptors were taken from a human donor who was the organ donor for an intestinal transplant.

The DNA for the CDR3 is TGTGCCAGCAGCTTAGCGGGAGGGCCGGGAGATACGCAGTATTTT. It translates to CASSLAGGPGDTQYF. The J gene is TRBJ2-3, the V gene TRBV11-2, with TRBD2 matching 8 bases. Germline loops: CDR1 SGHAT, CDR2 FQNNGV. V was pared by 1 base and J by 5 bases, with 5 bases of the junction left unmatched. CDR3 size: 15 residues. The full variable domain, rest sourced from reference TRBV11-2 and TRBJ2-3, is EAGVAQSPRYKIIEKRQSVAFWCNPISGHATLYWYQQILGQGPKLLIQFQNNGVVDDSQLPKDRFSAERLKGVDSTLKIQPAKLEDSAVYLCASSLAGGPGDTQYFGPGTRLTVL.

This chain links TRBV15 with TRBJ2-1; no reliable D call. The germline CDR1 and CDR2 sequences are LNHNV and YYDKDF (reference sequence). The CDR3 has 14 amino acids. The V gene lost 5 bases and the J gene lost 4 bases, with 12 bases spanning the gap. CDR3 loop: CATSGKLAYNEQFF. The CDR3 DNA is TGTGCCACCAGCGGGAAACTTGCATACAATGAGCAGTTCTTC.

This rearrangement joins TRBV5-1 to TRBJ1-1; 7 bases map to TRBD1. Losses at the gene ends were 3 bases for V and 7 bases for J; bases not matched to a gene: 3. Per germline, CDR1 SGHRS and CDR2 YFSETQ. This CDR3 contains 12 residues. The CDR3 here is CASSSQGVEAFF. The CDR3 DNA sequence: TGCGCCAGCAGCTCCCAGGGGGTTGAAGCTTTCTTT.

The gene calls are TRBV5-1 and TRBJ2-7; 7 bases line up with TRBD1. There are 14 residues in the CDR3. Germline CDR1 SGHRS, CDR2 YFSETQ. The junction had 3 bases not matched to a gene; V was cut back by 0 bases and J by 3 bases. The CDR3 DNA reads TGCGCCAGCAGCTTGGTAGGGGGCGACTACGAGCAGTACTTC. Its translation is CASSLVGGDYEQYF.

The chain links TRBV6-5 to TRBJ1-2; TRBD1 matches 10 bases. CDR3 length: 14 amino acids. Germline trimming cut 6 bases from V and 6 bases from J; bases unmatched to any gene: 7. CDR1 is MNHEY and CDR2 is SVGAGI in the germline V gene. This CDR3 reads CASRLTGGGDGYTF. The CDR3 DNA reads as TGTGCCAGCAGATTGACAGGGGGCGGGGATGGCTACACCTTC.

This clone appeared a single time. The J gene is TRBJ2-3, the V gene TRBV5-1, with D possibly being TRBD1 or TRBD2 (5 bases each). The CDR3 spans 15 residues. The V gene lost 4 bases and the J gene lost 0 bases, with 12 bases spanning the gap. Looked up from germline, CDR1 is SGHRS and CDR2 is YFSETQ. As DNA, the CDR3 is TGCGCCAGCAGCCTCGGGACGGTCAGCACAGATACGCAGTATTTT. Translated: CASSLGTVSTDTQYF.

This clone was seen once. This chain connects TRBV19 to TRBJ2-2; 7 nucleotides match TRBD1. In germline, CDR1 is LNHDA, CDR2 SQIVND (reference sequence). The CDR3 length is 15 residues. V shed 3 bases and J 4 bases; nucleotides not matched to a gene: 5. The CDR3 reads CASSITGAPTGELFF. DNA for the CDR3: TGTGCCAGTAGTATTACAGGGGCCCCCACCGGGGAGCTGTTTTTT.

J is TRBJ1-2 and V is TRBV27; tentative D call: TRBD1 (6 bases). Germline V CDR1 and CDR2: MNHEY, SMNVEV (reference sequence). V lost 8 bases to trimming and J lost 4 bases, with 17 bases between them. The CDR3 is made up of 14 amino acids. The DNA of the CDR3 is TGTGCCAGCTCCTCCAGCCGGACAGTCTATGGCTACACCTTC. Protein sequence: CASSSSRTVYGYTF.

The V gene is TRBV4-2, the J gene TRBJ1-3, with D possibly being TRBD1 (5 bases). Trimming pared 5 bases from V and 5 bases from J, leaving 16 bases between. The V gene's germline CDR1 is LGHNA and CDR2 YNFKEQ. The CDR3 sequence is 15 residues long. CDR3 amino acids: CASSVFGGRRNTIYF. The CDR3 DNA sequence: TGTGCCAGCAGCGTGTTTGGGGGTAGAAGAAACACCATATATTTT.

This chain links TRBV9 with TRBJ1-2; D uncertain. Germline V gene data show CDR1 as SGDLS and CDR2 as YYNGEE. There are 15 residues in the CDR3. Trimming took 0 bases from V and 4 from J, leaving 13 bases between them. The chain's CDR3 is CASSVAVDGPYGYTF. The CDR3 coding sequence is TGTGCCAGCAGCGTAGCTGTGGACGGACCCTATGGCTACACCTTC.

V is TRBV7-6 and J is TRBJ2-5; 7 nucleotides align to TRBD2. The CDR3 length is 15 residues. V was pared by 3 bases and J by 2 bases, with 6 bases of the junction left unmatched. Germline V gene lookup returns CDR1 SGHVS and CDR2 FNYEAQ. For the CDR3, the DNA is TGTGCCAGCAGCTTTATAAGAGCGGGGCAAGAGACCCAGTACTTC. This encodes CASSFIRAGQETQYF.

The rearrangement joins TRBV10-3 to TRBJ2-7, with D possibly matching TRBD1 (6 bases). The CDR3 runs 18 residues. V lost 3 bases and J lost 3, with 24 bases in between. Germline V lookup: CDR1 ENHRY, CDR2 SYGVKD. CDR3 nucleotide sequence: TGTGCCATCAGTGACCACGAGGGTCATGCGTCCAGGGGCTACGAGCAGTACTTC. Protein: CAISDHEGHASRGYEQYF.

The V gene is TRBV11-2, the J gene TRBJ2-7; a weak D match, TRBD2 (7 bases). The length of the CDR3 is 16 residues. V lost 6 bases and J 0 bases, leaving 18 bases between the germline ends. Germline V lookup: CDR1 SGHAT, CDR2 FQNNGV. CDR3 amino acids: CASSQDRTRSSYEQYF. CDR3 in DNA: TGTGCCAGCAGTCAAGACAGGACTAGGAGCTCCTACGAGCAGTACTTC.

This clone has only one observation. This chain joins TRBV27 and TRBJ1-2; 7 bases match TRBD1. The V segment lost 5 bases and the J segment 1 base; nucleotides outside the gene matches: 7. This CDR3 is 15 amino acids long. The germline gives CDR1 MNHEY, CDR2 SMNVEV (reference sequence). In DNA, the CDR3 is TGTGCCAGCAGTCCTCACGCAGGGGGTAACTATGGCTACACCTTC. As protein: CASSPHAGGNYGYTF.

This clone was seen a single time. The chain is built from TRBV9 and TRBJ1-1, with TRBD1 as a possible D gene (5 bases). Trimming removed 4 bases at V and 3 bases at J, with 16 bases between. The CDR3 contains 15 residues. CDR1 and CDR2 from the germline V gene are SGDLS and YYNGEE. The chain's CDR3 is CASSPQGGEYTEAFF. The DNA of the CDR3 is TGTGCCAGCAGCCCCCAGGGAGGGGAATACACTGAAGCTTTCTTT.

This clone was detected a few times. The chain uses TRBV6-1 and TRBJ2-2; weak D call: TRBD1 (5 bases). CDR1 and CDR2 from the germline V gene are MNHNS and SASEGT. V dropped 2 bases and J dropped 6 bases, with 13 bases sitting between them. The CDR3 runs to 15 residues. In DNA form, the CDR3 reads TGTGCCAGCAGTGAATATGTGGGGCTGGCCGGGGAGCTGTTTTTT. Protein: CASSEYVGLAGELFF.

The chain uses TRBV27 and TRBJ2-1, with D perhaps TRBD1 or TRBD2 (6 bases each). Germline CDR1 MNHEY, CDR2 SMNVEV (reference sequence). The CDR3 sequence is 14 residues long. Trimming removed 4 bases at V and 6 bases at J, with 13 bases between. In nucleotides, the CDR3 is TGTGCCAGCAGTTACGGGGGCCGATTCAATGAGCAGTTCTTC. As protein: CASSYGGRFNEQFF.

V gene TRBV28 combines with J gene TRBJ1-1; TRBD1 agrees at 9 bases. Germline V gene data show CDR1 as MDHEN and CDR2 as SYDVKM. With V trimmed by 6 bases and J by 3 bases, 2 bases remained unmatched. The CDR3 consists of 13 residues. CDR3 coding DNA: TGTGCCAGCAGGGGACAGGGTGACACTGAAGCTTTCTTT. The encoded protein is CASRGQGDTEAFF.

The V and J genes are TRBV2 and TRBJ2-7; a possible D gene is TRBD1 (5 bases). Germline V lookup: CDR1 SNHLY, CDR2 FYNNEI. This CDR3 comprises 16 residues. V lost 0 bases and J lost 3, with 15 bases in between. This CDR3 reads CASSEAFATADYEQYF. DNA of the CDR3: TGTGCCAGCAGTGAAGCGTTCGCGACAGCTGACTACGAGCAGTACTTC.

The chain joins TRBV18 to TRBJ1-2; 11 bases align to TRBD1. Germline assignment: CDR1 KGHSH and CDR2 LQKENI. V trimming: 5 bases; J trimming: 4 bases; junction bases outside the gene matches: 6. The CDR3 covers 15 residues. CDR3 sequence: CASSFWTGGSYGYTF. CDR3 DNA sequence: TGTGCCAGCTCATTCTGGACAGGGGGCAGCTATGGCTACACCTTC.

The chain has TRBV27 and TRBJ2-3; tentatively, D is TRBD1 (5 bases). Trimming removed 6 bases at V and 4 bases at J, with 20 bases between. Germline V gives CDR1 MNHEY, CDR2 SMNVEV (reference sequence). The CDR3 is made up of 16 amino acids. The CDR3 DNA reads TGTGCCAGCAGACCAACAGGACGGCTTAGGGCAGATACGCAGTATTTT. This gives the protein CASRPTGRLRADTQYF.

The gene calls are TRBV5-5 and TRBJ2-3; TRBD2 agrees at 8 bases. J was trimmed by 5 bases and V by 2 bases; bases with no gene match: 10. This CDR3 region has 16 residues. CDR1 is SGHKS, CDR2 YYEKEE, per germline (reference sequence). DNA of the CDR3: TGTGCCAGCAGCTTAGCCAGCGGGAGATTTTTAGATACGCAGTATTTT. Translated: CASSLASGRFLDTQYF. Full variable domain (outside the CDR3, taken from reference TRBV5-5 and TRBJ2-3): DAGVTQSPTHLIKTRGQQVTLRCSPISGHKSVSWYQQVLGQGPQFIFQYYEKEERGRGNFPDRFSARQFPNYSSELNVNALLLGDSALYLCASSLASGRFLDTQYFGPGTRLTVL.